A single sample gave rise to the 3 T cell receptor beta chains below, sequenced in a study of T cell changes during pregnancy in multiple sclerosis. This table comes from immunoSEQ multiplex PCR, and its TCRdb copy is limited to in-frame clones, with some not included. The sample gives some 94,000 clones, about 92% of which show up once; about 1.5% is in the top ten. Material: peripheral blood, obtained in the first trimester of pregnancy. These receptors were collected from a female donor with multiple sclerosis, enrolled in a pregnancy study.

The rearrangement uses TRBV7-9 and TRBJ1-2; 7 bases are shared with TRBD1. This CDR3 comprises 14 residues. The J segment lost 6 bases and the V segment lost 6 bases, leaving 10 bases of the junction unmatched. CDR1 is SEHNR and CDR2 is FQNEAQ in the germline V gene (reference sequence). Written as DNA, the CDR3 is TGTGCCAGCAGTTCCGGACAGGCCCCTAATGGCTACACCTTC. It yields the protein CASSSGQAPNGYTF. Combining the CDR3 with reference TRBV7-9 and TRBJ1-2 gives the whole variable domain DTGVSQNPRHKITKRGQNVTFRCDPISEHNRLYWYRQTLGQGPEFLTYFQNEAQLEKSRLLSDRFSAERPKGSFSTLEIQRTEQGDSAMYLCASSSGQAPNGYTFGSGTRLTVV.

The CDR3 spells CASSVRTSGRTDTQYF. The CDR3 DNA follows: TGTGCCAGTAGTGTACGGACTAGCGGGAGAACAGATACGCAGTATTTT. The chain is built from TRBV19 and TRBJ2-3; 13 nucleotides line up with TRBD2. V shed 5 bases, J shed 3 bases, and the junction held 5 bases outside the gene matches. The CDR3 extends over 16 amino acids. Germline lookup yields CDR1 LNHDA and CDR2 SQIVND (reference sequence).

This chain joins TRBV7-2 and TRBJ2-7, with TRBD2 identical over 8 bases. The junction had 4 bases not matched to a gene; V was cut back by 3 bases and J by 0 bases. CDR3 length: 15 amino acids. Germline CDR1 and CDR2: SGHTA and FQGNSA. The CDR3 reads CASSFTSGHSYEQYF. CDR3 nucleotides: TGTGCCAGCAGCTTTACTAGCGGACACTCCTACGAGCAGTACTTC.